Reported below is one T cell receptor (beta chain). Its antigen specificity is not known. No qualities accompany the bases; no much larger clone lies one base away. The data derive from a study of regulatory T cells in long-lasting Graves disease (dated by TCRdb to the early 2020s). Broadly, across the study: Antithyroid drugs had been taken for less than 3 months by newly diagnosed Graves' disease patients. Persistent Graves' disease patients were compared with newly diagnosed Graves' disease patients by peripheral blood TCR sequencing and RNA sequencing. The study was registered as a clinical trial and conducted in China. A total of about 33 samples underwent TCR sequencing, from roughly 13 patients with persistent Graves' disease and around 20 patients with newly diagnosed Graves' disease. Broader findings and caveats from the paper: More public clonotypes were shared among persistent patients (2,741) than among newly diagnosed patients (just under 1,000). Peripheral blood alone was examined, since thyroid tissue, which constituted the primary lesion, could not be accessed. Preferential use of TRBV28, TRBJ1-2 and TRBJ2-5 was observed in persistent disease, whereas TRBV20-1 and TRBJ2-1 were favored in newly diagnosed disease. Compared with newly diagnosed patients, patients with persistent Graves' disease had lower TCR Shannon entropy and fewer highly expanded clones, which suggests clonal expansion. As a limitation, the authors acknowledged that the small sample size may reduce accuracy. Only the TCR beta chain was sequenced and analyzed.

Libraries were prepared through multiplex PCR. The data were produced on an Illumina HiSeq 4000. iRepertoire HTBI primers and Arm-PCR amplification of CDR3 regions were used to construct TCR beta libraries. PCR products were gel purified before sequencing. The study's own analysis went as follows. Gene usage analysis of CDR3 amino acid clonotypes used the 55 to 65 TRBV and about 14 TRBJ segments found across samples. COPE and FqMerger were used to merge the filtered high-quality paired reads into contigs. BLAST was used to align contigs to the IMGT TRBV, TRBD and TRBJ reference genes, and CDR3 was defined following IMGT. Any clonotype with a frequency above 0.1% was classified as a highly expanded clone. Shannon entropy served as the measure of repertoire diversity, while the Gini coefficient captured V-J evenness. A clonotype found in more than one individual was treated as public. In-frame beta chains were kept once TCRdb had trimmed the public reads at Q25 with fastp and called clones with MiXCR. Each record represents a unique CDR3 protein, reported with the most common genes and DNA among its rows. These V and J calls originate from TCRdb's pipeline instead of the authors' own analysis. A total of about 540,000 distinct CDR3 sequences appear in this sample, approximately 15% of them only once. The ten most abundant clones make up 8% to 10% of the sample.

From the cysteine up to the phenylalanine, the CDR3 has a length of 14 residues. The CDR3 DNA has 42 bases and is translated from base 1. The germline V gene gives CDR1 as SQVTM and CDR2 as ANQGSEA. V gives up 3 bases and J gives up 0 bases, and the segment between their germline ends measures 11 bases. The time point label on this specimen signifies: newly diagnosed GD, antithyroid drugs for less than 3 months. RNA was extracted from PBMCs in TRIzol for both TCR sequencing and RNA sequencing. The diagnosis of Graves' disease followed American Thyroid Association guidelines. Patients for the study were recruited at an endocrinology department in Xi'an, China. Each patient gave about 8.1 milliliters of peripheral blood, collected in an EDTA anticoagulant tube. Ficoll Paque Plus density gradient separation was used to isolate PBMCs, and no additional T cell sorting was done. RNA quality was checked with an Agilent 2100 Bioanalyzer and agarose gel, and concentration with a NanoDrop 2000.

This sample was shared with a second study, whose subject was T cells in Graves' hyperthyroidism and ophthalmopathy. The second source states: A patient counted as having stable Graves' hyperthyroidism if no progression to ophthalmopathy occurred over 18 months of follow-up. Hyperthyroidism patients were newly diagnosed, with disease duration under 2 months, and aged 18 to 65 years. Any patient with an uncontrolled infection, another autoimmune disease, pregnancy or lactation was excluded. Diagnoses relied on clinical symptoms, serum thyroxine and TRAb, thyroid ultrasound and orbital computed tomography. The TCR CDR3 was subjected to a first round of RT-PCR using the HTBI primer set and the Qiagen OneStep RT-PCR kit. Blood samples also contained most of the expanded thyroid clonotypes (frequency above 0.001), which suggests that blood repertoires may reflect thyroid immune responses. Ophthalmopathy was separated from stable hyperthyroidism by a 13 V-J signature model, with around 90% sensitivity and approximately 81% specificity obtained in cross-validation and 80%/75% obtained in testing. In validation, progression to ophthalmopathy was predicted by the model with roughly 69% sensitivity and just over 72% specificity, a median of roughly six months before onset. A discovery cohort of roughly 100 patients, roughly 45 with Graves' ophthalmopathy and approximately 55 with stable Graves' hyperthyroidism, was used to find distinguishing TCR V-J signatures. An independent validation cohort of under 20 hyperthyroidism patients and approximately 17 patients who later progressed to ophthalmopathy tested prospective prediction of ophthalmopathy. For training and testing, the 95 to 100 patients in the discovery cohort were randomly divided in a 7:3 ratio. In addition, the study compared T-cell repertoires in thyroid tissue and in blood from five or six Graves' hyperthyroidism patients. After sampling, hyperthyroidism patients received methimazole starting at 30 mg daily, and ophthalmopathy patients received high-dose intravenous methylprednisolone. A second multiplex PCR round built the libraries, followed by size selection and purification. Sequencing of the libraries was done on an Illumina HiSeq2000 using paired-end 100 bp reads. Raw data were processed with SOAPnuke, discarding reads with adapters, uncalled bases, mean Phred below 15, or no exact constant-primer or identifier match. COPE v1.2.5 was used to merge the high-quality paired reads, and each unique nucleotide sequence was defined as a clonotype. MiTCR v1.1 was used to align the clonotypes against IMGT TRBV, TRBD and TRBJ reference segments. Analysis was restricted to V-J combinations with a frequency above 0.0001, which covered roughly 99% of repertoires. A TCS score was defined as the ratio between F50 (clonal expansion) and ExV (chaos), using BLOSUM62-based TCRdist between CDR3 peptides within each V-J. Welch's t-statistics and random forest reduced fewer than 550 V-J features to fewer than 15, which were used in a naive Bayes classifier (R e1071). Sample size was not statistically predetermined, and blinding of investigators to group allocation was not performed. The paper reports TCR Vbeta CDR3 sequencing of approximately 140 peripheral blood samples: fewer than 50 ophthalmopathy, under 80 hyperthyroidism and 17 progressor patients.

The source of this sequence is a man aged 25-45 years with Graves disease. Donor details come from another sample of the same person, matched by shared clones. The sample was peripheral blood mononuclear cells (PBMCs), taken at new diagnosis, from a patient treated with antithyroid drugs. The chain is encoded by TRBV29-1 joined to TRBJ1-2; the D gene is not confidently resolved. The CDR3 loop reads CSVEIGRANYGYTF. The sequenced DNA: TGCAGCGTTGAGATTGGGAGGGCTAACTATGGCTACACCTTC.